Below are 25 T cell receptor beta chains sequenced from a single sample in a study of control samples from healthy donors and cancer patients. Profiling relied on immunoSEQ multiplex PCR, and the TCRdb table lists in-frame clones only, not all of them. The table lists more than 95,000 clones, roughly 84% of them singletons. Sequencing was done on a sample of blood. These TCRs come from a middle-aged man in good health.

The chain links TRBV12-2 to TRBJ1-2. TRBV12-2 is a pseudogene. The CDR3 has 15 residues. The CDR3 region has the DNA TGTGCAAGTCGCTTGGGGGGCCTCATTAACTATGGCTACACCTTC. It specifies CASRLGGLINYGYTF.

This chain uses TRBV15 with TRBJ2-7; D call uncertain. Germline values: CDR1 LNHNV, CDR2 YYDKDF (reference sequence). V lost 0 bases to trimming and J lost 3 bases, with 3 bases between them. This CDR3 spans 12 amino acids. Written as DNA, the CDR3 is TGTGCCACCAGCAGAGACGGCTACGAGCAGTACTTC. Translated, it gives CATSRDGYEQYF.

This chain uses TRBV19 with TRBJ2-7, with 10 bases lining up with TRBD2. Germline-derived CDR1 and CDR2 are LNHDA and SQIVND (reference sequence). The CDR3 runs 13 residues. V gave up 4 bases and J gave up 7 bases; unmatched junction bases: 4. CDR3 in DNA: TGTGCCAGTAGTAGCCTAGCGGGGGTTGAGCAGTACTTC. Translation gives CASSSLAGVEQYF.

The chain joins TRBV29-1 to TRBJ1-2; D is undetermined. The CDR3 has 17 residues. From germline, CDR1 is SQVTM and CDR2 ANQGSEA. V lost 4 bases and J 0 bases, leaving 21 bases between the germline ends. As DNA, the CDR3 is TGCAGCGTTGGCCCAGAGCCGAATCCCGAGTCTAACTATGGCTACACCTTC. Its protein is CSVGPEPNPESNYGYTF.

This chain uses TRBV4-3 with TRBJ1-2, with D possibly being TRBD1 (6 bases). The CDR3 spans 13 residues. Germline loops: CDR1 LGHNA, CDR2 YSLEER. With 1 base removed from V and 4 bases from J, the gap between germline ends came to 7 bases. The CDR3 here is CASSQAGAYGYTF. CDR3 bases: TGCGCCAGCAGCCAAGCAGGGGCCTATGGCTACACCTTC.

The rearrangement links TRBV11-2 to TRBJ2-1; the match to TRBD2 covers 15 bases. The J segment lost 9 bases and the V segment lost 7 bases, leaving 4 bases of the junction unmatched. The CDR3 covers 14 residues. The germline V gene encodes CDR1 SGHAT and CDR2 FQNNGV. DNA of the CDR3: TGTGCCAGCAATTCGGGACTAGCGGGGGGTGAGCAGTTCTTC. The encoded protein is CASNSGLAGGEQFF.

V and J are TRBV24-1 and TRBJ2-3; D is possibly TRBD1 or TRBD2 (5 bases each). Germline-derived CDR1 and CDR2 are KGHDR and SFDVKD. The ends were cut back, 3 bases at V and 1 base at J, with 16 bases in the middle. The CDR3 totals 17 residues. CDR3 residues: CATSDPGHGGGTDTQYF. In DNA, the CDR3 is TGTGCCACCAGTGATCCGGGGCACGGTGGAGGCACAGATACGCAGTATTTT.

J is TRBJ2-7 and V is TRBV4-1, with D perhaps assigned TRBD1 or TRBD2 (5 bases each). Trimming left V 3 bases short and J 2 bases short, with 14 bases between. Germline CDR1 reads MGHRA; CDR2 reads YSYEKL. This CDR3 has 15 amino acids. CDR3 residues: CASSHVWDPTYEQYF. The CDR3 region has the DNA TGCGCCAGCAGCCATGTTTGGGACCCAACCTACGAGCAGTACTTC.

This chain joins TRBV4-2 and TRBJ1-5; D might be TRBD1 (6 bases). Germline CDR1 LGHNA, CDR2 YNFKEQ. CDR3 length: 19 residues. With 1 base removed from V and 0 bases from J, the gap between germline ends came to 19 bases. The CDR3 DNA reads TGTGCCAGCAGCCAAGGGGTGGCGGACAGCCCTTATAGCAATCAGCCCCAGCATTTT. It codes for CASSQGVADSPYSNQPQHF.

In its sample, this clone was seen a few times. The V gene is TRBV6-6, the J gene TRBJ1-2, with TRBD1 matching over 10 bases. Germline loops: CDR1 MNHNY, CDR2 SVGAGI (reference sequence). The CDR3 consists of 15 residues. J lost 7 bases, V lost 8 bases, and 13 bases had no gene match. CDR3 amino acids: CASVRAGQGRSGYTF. DNA for the CDR3: TGTGCCAGCGTAAGGGCGGGACAGGGGAGGAGTGGCTACACCTTC.

This chain links TRBV5-1 with TRBJ1-4, with D tentatively TRBD1 (6 bases). The CDR3 is made up of 15 amino acids. Germline assignment: CDR1 SGHRS and CDR2 YFSETQ. V lost 2 bases to trimming and J lost 7 bases, with 15 bases between them. CDR3 in amino acids: CASSFAGTSGEKLFF. CDR3 nucleotide sequence: TGCGCCAGCAGCTTCGCTGGGACATCGGGTGAAAAACTGTTTTTT.

CDR3 nucleotides: TGCGCCAGCAGCCAACGCCCCGCGGGGGGAGAGACCCAGTACTTC. This gives the protein CASSQRPAGGETQYF. The rearrangement uses TRBV4-1 and TRBJ2-5; 8 nucleotides match TRBD2. Per the germline V gene, CDR1 is MGHRA and CDR2 is YSYEKL. V gave up 2 bases and J gave up 4 bases; unmatched junction bases: 6. CDR3 length equals 15 residues.

Only one count was recorded for this clone. V usage is TRBV4-1 and J usage is TRBJ2-1; 7 nucleotides line up with TRBD1. The CDR3 has 15 amino acids. The V gene end was trimmed by 3 bases and the J gene end by 8 bases; junction bases not matched to a gene: 10. Looked up from germline, CDR1 is MGHRA and CDR2 is YSYEKL. CDR3 sequence reads: CASSQRQGGPDEQFF. Here the CDR3 DNA reads TGCGCCAGCAGCCAGCGACAGGGCGGCCCCGATGAGCAGTTCTTC.

V and J are TRBV19 and TRBJ1-4, with TRBD1 identical over 7 bases. The V and J ends lost 4 bases and 3 bases, in that order; junction bases with no gene match: 5. Germline V gene data show CDR1 as LNHDA and CDR2 as SQIVND (reference sequence). The CDR3 runs to 15 residues. The CDR3 protein is CASSTHRGSNEKLFF. CDR3 in DNA: TGTGCCAGTAGTACCCACAGGGGATCTAATGAAAAACTGTTTTTT. The whole variable domain, filled in from reference TRBV19 and TRBJ1-4, reads DGGITQSPKYLFRKEGQNVTLSCEQNLNHDAMYWYRQDPGQGLRLIYYSQIVNDFQKGDIAEGYSVSREKKESFPLTVTSAQKNPTAFYLCASSTHRGSNEKLFFGSGTQLSVL.

This chain connects TRBV11-3 to TRBJ1-2, with D hard to call. Germline-derived CDR1 and CDR2 are SGHNT and YENEEA. The ends were cut back, 2 bases at V and 4 bases at J, with 8 bases in the middle. This CDR3 has 13 amino acids. The CDR3 DNA reads as TGTGCCAGCAGCTTAAGGCCAGTCTATGGCTACACCTTC. Translating it yields CASSLRPVYGYTF.

About this clone: An end of the junction differs from the germline gene, which may be a read error. Other DNA sequences in this specimen translate into the identical CDR3. The genes are TRBV7-8 and TRBJ1-3; the match to TRBD1 covers 8 bases. Germline-derived CDR1 and CDR2 are SGHVS and FQNEAQ. The CDR3 extends over 16 amino acids. The CDR3 nucleotides read TGCGCCAGCAGCTTCCTCGGACAGGGCACTGGAAACACCATATATTTT. Protein sequence: CASSFLGQGTGNTIYF.

The V and J genes are TRBV4-1 and TRBJ2-1, with TRBD1 as a possible D gene (7 bases). Germline V gene sequence: CDR1 MGHRA, CDR2 YSYEKL. This CDR3 is 13 amino acids long. V lost 1 base, J lost 9 bases, and 10 bases lay in between. The CDR3: CASSQVQGGEQFF. The CDR3 DNA is TGCGCCAGCAGCCAAGTCCAGGGGGGTGAGCAGTTCTTC.

The chain combines TRBV4-3 with TRBJ2-3, with D hard to call. This CDR3 region has 16 residues. The germline V gene has CDR1 LGHNA and CDR2 YSLEER. The V end lost 0 bases, the J end lost 3 bases, and 13 bases lay between the germline ends. CDR3 in amino acids: CASSQDAGPRTDTQYF. In DNA form, the CDR3 reads TGCGCCAGCAGCCAAGATGCTGGGCCAAGAACAGATACGCAGTATTTT.

V and J are TRBV2 and TRBJ2-7, with 9 bases fitting TRBD2. Per the germline V gene, CDR1 is SNHLY and CDR2 is FYNNEI. V gave up 8 bases and J gave up 5 bases; unmatched junction bases: 7. CDR3 length equals 13 residues. The CDR3 spells CASLLGLANEQYF. CDR3 in DNA: TGTGCCAGCCTTCTTGGACTAGCGAACGAGCAGTACTTC.

The genes are TRBV4-3 and TRBJ2-7, with D perhaps matching TRBD2 (6 bases). This CDR3 is built from 15 residues. Trimming stripped 2 bases from V and 6 bases from J, with 17 bases between. Germline V gene data show CDR1 as LGHNA and CDR2 as YSLEER. This CDR3 reads CASSQSEGGTREQYF. CDR3 nucleotides: TGCGCCAGCAGCCAATCTGAGGGAGGCACTCGCGAGCAGTACTTC.

This rearrangement joins TRBV19 to TRBJ2-1, with D possibly matching TRBD1 (6 bases). CDR3 size: 11 residues. With 10 bases removed from V and 7 bases from J, the gap between germline ends came to 11 bases. From germline, CDR1 is LNHDA and CDR2 SQIVND (reference sequence). Here the CDR3 DNA reads TGTGCCATAAGTAGGGGGAATGAGCAGTTCTTC. This codes for CAISRGNEQFF.

The chain employs TRBV12-5 and TRBJ2-4; unclear D gene. Germline V gene sequence: CDR1 LGHNT, CDR2 FRNRAP. The CDR3 runs 17 residues. Trimming shortened V by 4 bases and J by 0 bases, and 16 bases separated the two germline ends. CDR3 in amino acids: CASGSLEVGLAKNIQYF. Written as DNA, the CDR3 is TGTGCTAGTGGTTCATTAGAGGTCGGGCTAGCCAAAAACATTCAGTACTTC. The complete variable domain, with remaining parts taken from reference TRBV12-5 and TRBJ2-4, reads DARVTQTPRHKVTEMGQEVTMRCQPILGHNTVFWYRQTMMQGLELLAYFRNRAPLDDSGMPKDRFSAEMPDATLATLKIQPSEPRDSAVYFCASGSLEVGLAKNIQYFGAGTRLSVL.

This clone has more than one count but fewer than ten. The rearrangement joins TRBV11-2 to TRBJ2-1; D is unclear. V lost 4 bases to trimming and J lost 8 bases, with 6 bases between them. The length of the CDR3 is 11 residues. CDR1 is SGHAT, CDR2 FQNNGV, per germline. DNA of the CDR3: TGTGCCAGCAGCTCATTCCATGAGCAGTTCTTC. Protein sequence: CASSSFHEQFF.

This chain links TRBV6-2 or TRBV6-3 with TRBJ1-2, with D perhaps TRBD1 (6 bases). V was cut by 2 bases and J by 4 bases, with 17 bases left in between. This CDR3 has 16 residues. The V gene's germline CDR1 is MNHEY and CDR2 SVGEGT. CDR3 DNA: TGTGCCAGCAGTTACGCGCGCCGACAGGCCGTCTATGGCTACACCTTC. This encodes CASSYARRQAVYGYTF.

This rearrangement joins TRBV4-3 to TRBJ2-7, with a possible D match to TRBD2 (5 bases). Per the germline V gene, CDR1 is LGHNA and CDR2 is YSLEER. Trimming cost V 0 bases and J 1 base, with 7 bases left between them. This CDR3 has 14 residues. CDR3: CASSQEEGSYEQYF. DNA for the CDR3: TGCGCCAGCAGCCAAGAAGAGGGTTCCTACGAGCAGTACTTC.